This is a list of T cell receptor beta chains from one sample in a study of OX40 agonist ivuxolimab in advanced cancers. The protocol was immunoSEQ multiplex PCR, while the TCRdb copy is restricted to in-frame clones and leaves out a portion. In the table there are tens of thousands of clones, roughly 85% of which are singletons. The material sequenced was CD4+ or CD8+ T cells sorted from blood, taken in a trial of the OX40 agonist ivuxolimab. These receptors all stem from an adult with an advanced solid tumor such as melanoma, head and neck, liver or kidney cancer. CDR3s include the opening cysteine and the closing phenylalanine or tryptophan. A D gene is named only where the DNA matches it firmly. Only part of the rows carry a size: once, few, many, or a class if the clone is expanded.

d_gene	j_gene	v_gene	abundance	CDR3nt	CDR3aa
.	TRBJ2-7	TRBV30	.	TGTGCCTGGAGTGTGGACAAATCCTACGAGCAGTACTTC	CAWSVDKSYEQYF
.	TRBJ1-2	TRBV14	.	TGTGCCAGCAGCCCGCGAATTGGTGGCTACACCTTC	CASSPRIGGYTF
.	TRBJ1-5	TRBV2	.	TGTGCCAGCAGAGACACCAATCAGCCCCAGCATTTT	CASRDTNQPQHF
.	TRBJ2-7	TRBV30	.	TGTGCCTGGAGTTTTGGGGATTTGTACGAGCAGTACTTC	CAWSFGDLYEQYF
.	TRBJ1-6	TRBV5-1	.	TGCGCCAGCAGCTTAGAAGTGAAATCACCCCTCCACTTT	CASSLEVKSPLHF
.	TRBJ1-5	TRBV6-1	once	TGTGCCAGCGGAAAACAGGGTTCTGGTGATCAGCCCCAGCATTTT	CASGKQGSGDQPQHF
TRBD1	TRBJ1-2	TRBV2	.	TGTGCCAGCAAGGAGGGAACAGGGGCCCCCTCAGGCTACACCTTC	CASKEGTGAPSGYTF
.	TRBJ2-7	TRBV7-7	.	TGTGCCAGCAGCTTAGGGAGGTCCTACGAGCAGTACTTC	CASSLGRSYEQYF
.	TRBJ2-7	TRBV6-5	.	TGTGCCAGCAGTTACTCGACCAGGGGAGGCGGCGAGCAGTACTTC	CASSYSTRGGGEQYF
TRBD2	TRBJ2-3	TRBV9	once	TGTGCCAGCAGCGTAGGACTAGCGGGCTCCCCGACGCAGTATTTT	CASSVGLAGSPTQYF
.	TRBJ1-2	TRBV6-1	.	TGTGCCAGCAGCCTCGACGGACTCTATGGCTACACCTTC	CASSLDGLYGYTF
.	TRBJ2-7	TRBV5-1	.	TGCGCCAGCAGCCTTGATCAGGGGCCCTACGAGCAGTACTTC	CASSLDQGPYEQYF
.	TRBJ2-2	TRBV18	.	TGTGCCAGCTCACCACCGTCCCAGGGCGGCACCGGGGAGCTGTTTTTT	CASSPPSQGGTGELFF
.	TRBJ1-5	TRBV4-1	.	TGCGCCAGCAGCCAAGGCCCCCGAGGACGCAATCAGCCCCAGCATTTT	CASSQGPRGRNQPQHF
.	TRBJ2-1	TRBV19	.	TGTGCCAGTAGTACCAACAGGGACTTGAGCTCCTACAATGAGCAGTTCTTC	CASSTNRDLSSYNEQFF
.	TRBJ2-7	TRBV9	.	TGTGCCAGCAGCGTAGGGTCGGGAAGTGGCTACGAGCAGTACTTC	CASSVGSGSGYEQYF
.	TRBJ1-6	TRBV11-2	.	TGTGCCAGCAGCTTAGAGGGGGGTGGTACTTCACCCCTCCACTTT	CASSLEGGGTSPLHF
.	TRBJ1-1	TRBV27	.	TGTGCCAGCAGTTTTGTAGGGAGTGACACTGAAGCTTTCTTT	CASSFVGSDTEAFF
.	TRBJ2-5	TRBV6-1	.	TGTGCCAGCAGTTTAGACTTAGGAGAGACCCAGTACTTC	CASSLDLGETQYF
.	TRBJ1-4	TRBV7-8	.	TGTGCCAGCAGCTTCCGGCAAGGGAGCCGATTCGAGCGTGAAAAACTGTTTTTT	CASSFRQGSRFEREKLFF
TRBD1	TRBJ2-5	TRBV5-1	.	TGCGCCAGCAGCTCCGGGACAGGAGAAGAGACCCAGTACTTC	CASSSGTGEETQYF
TRBD1	TRBJ2-5	TRBV6-5	.	TGTGCCAGCCAGGACGGACAGGGGCGGAGAGAGACCCAGTACTTC	CASQDGQGRRETQYF
.	TRBJ2-5	TRBV7-6	.	TGTGCCAGCAGCACCTGGGAAGAGACCCAGTACTTC	CASSTWEETQYF
.	TRBJ1-2	TRBV2	.	TGTGCCAGCAGGGACGAGGGGGTGGGGGGCTACACCTTC	CASRDEGVGGYTF
.	TRBJ2-5	TRBV10-3	.	TGTGCCATCAGTGTAACTAGTGGTGAGACCCAGTACTTC	CAISVTSGETQYF
.	TRBJ1-4	TRBV4-1	.	TGCGCCAGCAGCCAAGACGGGAAACAACTGTTTTTT	CASSQDGKQLFF
.	TRBJ2-7	TRBV6-1	.	TGTGCCAGCAGTGAATTGCGGGACAGCTACGAGCAGTACTTC	CASSELRDSYEQYF
TRBD1	TRBJ2-3	TRBV7-7	once	TGTGCCAGCAGCGGGACAGGGTCGGCAGATACGCAGTATTTT	CASSGTGSADTQYF
TRBD2	TRBJ2-3	TRBV5-6	.	TGTGCCAGCAGCTTGTTTTTGAGCGGGGGTGTTACTAGCACAGATACGCAGTATTTT	CASSLFLSGGVTSTDTQYF
TRBD1	TRBJ1-5	TRBV19	.	TGTGCCAGTAAGGGACAGATGTATAGCAATCAGCCCCAGCATTTT	CASKGQMYSNQPQHF
TRBD2	TRBJ2-3	TRBV7-6	.	TGTGCCAGCGGGGCGTCTAGCGGGGGAGATACGCAGTATTTT	CASGASSGGDTQYF
.	TRBJ2-3	TRBV30	.	TGTGCCTGGAGTTGGAGGGCTAGTACGCAGTATTTT	CAWSWRASTQYF
.	TRBJ2-5	TRBV29-1	.	TGCAGCGTTGAGGGGCACAGGCGGCGCAGTCAAGAGACCCAGTACTTC	CSVEGHRRRSQETQYF
TRBD1	TRBJ1-3	TRBV30	.	TGTGCCTGGAGTGTACGGACAGGCCACTCTGGAAACACCATATATTTT	CAWSVRTGHSGNTIYF
TRBD1	TRBJ1-4	TRBV25-1	.	TGTGCCAGCAGTGAATTCCTGGGACAGGGGGATGAAAAACTGTTTTTT	CASSEFLGQGDEKLFF
.	TRBJ1-5	TRBV4-1	.	TGCGCCAGCAGCCAAGCCCGGGGGTGGGGGCCGACCCTATTTAGCAATCAGCCCCAGCATTTT	CASSQARGWGPTLFSNQPQHF
TRBD2	TRBJ2-2	TRBV5-4	.	TGTGCCAGCACCGCAAGAGCGGGGGGGCTTGACACCGGGGAGCTGTTTTTT	CASTARAGGLDTGELFF
TRBD1	TRBJ2-3	TRBV6-5	.	TGTGCCAGCAGCGACAGGGCTTCAGATACGCAGTATTTT	CASSDRASDTQYF
.	TRBJ2-3	TRBV10-3	.	TGTGCCATCAGTGAGTCAGCGGCAGGGTCAGAGGATACGCAGTATTTT	CAISESAAGSEDTQYF
TRBD1	TRBJ1-6	TRBV18	.	TGTGCCAGCTCACCGGGACAGGGGAGGTCCTCCCTCCACTTT	CASSPGQGRSSLHF
.	TRBJ1-2	TRBV4-2	.	TGTGCCAGCAGCCCAGTCGAAACGGTCGGACTTAACTATGGCTACACCTTC	CASSPVETVGLNYGYTF
TRBD1	TRBJ1-2	TRBV19	.	TGTGCCAGTAGTTTTGGACAGGGAATCGGCCATGGCTACACCTTC	CASSFGQGIGHGYTF
.	TRBJ1-1	TRBV11-2	.	TGTGCCAGCAGCTTAGATAGGGGTAGAACTGAAGCTTTCTTT	CASSLDRGRTEAFF
.	TRBJ1-5	TRBV19	.	TGTGCCAGTAGTTGGAATGGGGGGAGCAATCAGCCCCAGCATTTT	CASSWNGGSNQPQHF
TRBD1	TRBJ2-3	TRBV19	.	TGTGCCAGTGGGACAGGGGGCACAGATACGCAGTATTTT	CASGTGGTDTQYF
.	TRBJ2-1	TRBV9	.	TGTGCCAGCAGCGTTGGACAGGAGGGTTACAATGAGCAGTTCTTC	CASSVGQEGYNEQFF
.	TRBJ2-2	TRBV2	once	TGTGCCAGCAGGGGGTACGGCGGGGAGCTGTTTTTT	CASRGYGGELFF
TRBD1	TRBJ1-2	TRBV7-9	.	TGTGCCAGCAGTCTCGACAGGGGATACTATGGCTACACCTTC	CASSLDRGYYGYTF
.	TRBJ2-1	TRBV6-5	.	TGTGCCAGCAGTTACGGCCCCTCCTACAATGAGCAGTTCTTC	CASSYGPSYNEQFF
.	TRBJ1-1	TRBV6-6	.	TGTGCCAGCAATCAAGAAGCAGGGAGGGCTGAAGCTTTCTTT	CASNQEAGRAEAFF
.	TRBJ2-7	TRBV5-4	.	TGTGCCAGCAGCTTCGACAGCACCTACGAGCAGTACTTC	CASSFDSTYEQYF
TRBD2	TRBJ2-1	TRBV5-1	.	TGCGCCAGCAGCCTTACCCGCGGGGGGCTCAATGAGCAGTTCTTC	CASSLTRGGLNEQFF
.	TRBJ2-1	TRBV5-4	.	TGTGCCAGCAGCTCCCGACGGGGAGGAAATGAGCAGTTCTTC	CASSSRRGGNEQFF
.	TRBJ1-1	TRBV18	.	TGTGCCAGCTCACCGGGGGTGAACACTGAAGCTTTCTTT	CASSPGVNTEAFF
TRBD1	TRBJ1-4	TRBV28	few	TGTGCCAGCAGTACCTCGGGACAGGGAACAACTAATGAAAAACTGTTTTTT	CASSTSGQGTTNEKLFF
.	TRBJ1-4	TRBV15	.	TGTGCCACCAGCAAGGCGGGGGCCACTAATGAAAAACTGTTTTTT	CATSKAGATNEKLFF
.	TRBJ2-3	TRBV7-8	once	TGTGCCAGCAGCCCCCGACCATCCCTTTCCAGCACAGATACGCAGTATTTT	CASSPRPSLSSTDTQYF
.	TRBJ1-2	TRBV10-3	few	TGTGCCATCAGTGAGATAACAGGTAACTATGGCTACACCTTC	CAISEITGNYGYTF
.	TRBJ2-1	TRBV6-5	.	TGTGCCAGCAATCTTTGGGGGGCTTACGGGAATGAGCAGTTCTTC	CASNLWGAYGNEQFF
TRBD2	TRBJ2-5	TRBV5-4	.	TGTGCCAGCAGCTATGGAGCGGGGGGGGAAGAGACCCAGTACTTC	CASSYGAGGEETQYF